This TCR beta chain derives from a study of T cell responses to AZD1222 COVID-19 vaccine. Germline-derived CDR1 and CDR2 are SGHTA and FQGTGA. CDR3 length equals 14 residues. V gave up 5 bases and J gave up 5 bases, with 16 bases separating them. The protocol was immunoSEQ multiplex PCR, while the TCRdb copy is restricted to in-frame clones and leaves out a portion. The table has 85,000 or so clones, roughly 86% seen once. The sequences come from peripheral blood, collected 28 days after the second AZD1222 dose. The TCR originated in an adult who received the AZD1222 COVID-19 vaccine. The rearrangement uses TRBV7-3 and TRBJ2-7, with D hard to call. As DNA, the CDR3 is TGTGCCAGCAGCCCGACTGCGCGAGTCCACGAGCAGTACTTC. This codes for CASSPTARVHEQYF.